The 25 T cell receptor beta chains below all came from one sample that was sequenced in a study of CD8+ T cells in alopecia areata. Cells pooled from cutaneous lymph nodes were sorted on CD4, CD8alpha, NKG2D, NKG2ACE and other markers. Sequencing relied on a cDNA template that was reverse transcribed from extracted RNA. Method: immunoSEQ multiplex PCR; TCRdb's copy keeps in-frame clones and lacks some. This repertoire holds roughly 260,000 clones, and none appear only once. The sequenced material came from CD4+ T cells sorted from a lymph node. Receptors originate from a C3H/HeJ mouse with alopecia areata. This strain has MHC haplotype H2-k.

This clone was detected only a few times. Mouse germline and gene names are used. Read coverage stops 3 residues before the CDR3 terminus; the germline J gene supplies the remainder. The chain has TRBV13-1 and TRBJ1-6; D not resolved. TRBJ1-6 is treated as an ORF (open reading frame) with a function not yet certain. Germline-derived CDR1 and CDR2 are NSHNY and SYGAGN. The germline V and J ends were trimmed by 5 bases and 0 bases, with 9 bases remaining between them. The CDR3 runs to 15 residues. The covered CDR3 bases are TGTGCCAGCAGGGCAGGATATTCCTATAATTCGCCC. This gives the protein CASRAGYSYNSP. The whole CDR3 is CASRAGYSYNSPLYF.

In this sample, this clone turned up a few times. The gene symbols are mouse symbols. CDR3 residues: CASRLGGPGQLYF. Partial CDR3 DNA: TGTGCCAGCAGACTGGGGGGACCCGGG. V is TRBV13-3 and J is TRBJ2-2; TRBD2 aligns across 9 bases. The read falls 4 residues short of the CDR3 end, and the missing part is taken from the germline J gene. The CDR3 is 13 amino acids. CDR1 is NNHDY, CDR2 SYVADS, per germline. The V and J ends lost 5 bases and 6 bases, in that order; junction bases with no gene match: 2.

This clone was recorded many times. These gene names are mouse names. The CDR3: CASRPDRGRRAEQFF. Partial CDR3 DNA: TGTGCCAGCAGACCGGACAGGGGGCGCCGAGCT. The V call is TRBV14, the J call TRBJ2-1; 11 bases are shared with TRBD1. The observed sequence ends 4 residues before the CDR3 terminus, with the missing tail filled in from the germline J gene. CDR1 is SGHDT, CDR2 FRDEAV, per germline. This CDR3 is 15 amino acids long.

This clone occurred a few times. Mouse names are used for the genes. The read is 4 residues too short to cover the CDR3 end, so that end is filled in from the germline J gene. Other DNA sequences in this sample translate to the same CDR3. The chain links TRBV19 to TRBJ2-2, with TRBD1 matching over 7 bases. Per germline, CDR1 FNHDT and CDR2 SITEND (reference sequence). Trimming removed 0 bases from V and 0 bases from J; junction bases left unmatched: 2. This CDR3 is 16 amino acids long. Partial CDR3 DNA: TGTGCCAGCAGTATAGGCGGGACAGCAAACACCGGG. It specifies CASSIGGTANTG. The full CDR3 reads CASSIGGTANTGQLYF.

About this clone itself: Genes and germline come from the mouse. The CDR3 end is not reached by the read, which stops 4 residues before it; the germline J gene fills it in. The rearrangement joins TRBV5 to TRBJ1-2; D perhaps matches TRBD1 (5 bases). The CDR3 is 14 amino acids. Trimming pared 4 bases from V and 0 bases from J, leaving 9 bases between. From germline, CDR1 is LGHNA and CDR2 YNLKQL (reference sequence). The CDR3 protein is CASSRGLSNSDYTF. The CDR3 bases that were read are TGTGCCAGCAGCCGGGGACTCTCAAACTCC.

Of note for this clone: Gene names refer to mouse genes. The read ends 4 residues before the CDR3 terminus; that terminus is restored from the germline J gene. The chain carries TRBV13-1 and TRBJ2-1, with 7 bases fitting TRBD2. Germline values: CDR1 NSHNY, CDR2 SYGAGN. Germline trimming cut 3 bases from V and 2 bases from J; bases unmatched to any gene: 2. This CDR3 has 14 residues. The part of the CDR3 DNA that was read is TGTGCCAGCAGTGGGCTGGGGGACTATGCT. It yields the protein CASSGLGDYA. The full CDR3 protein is CASSGLGDYAEQFF.

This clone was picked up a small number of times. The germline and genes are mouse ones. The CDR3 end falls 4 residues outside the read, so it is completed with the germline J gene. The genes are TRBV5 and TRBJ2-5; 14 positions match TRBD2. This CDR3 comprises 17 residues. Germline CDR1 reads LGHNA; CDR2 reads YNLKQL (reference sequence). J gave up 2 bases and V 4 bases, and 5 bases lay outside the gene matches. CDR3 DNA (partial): TGTGCCAGCAGCCCGGGACTGGGGGGGCTGGTCCAAGAC. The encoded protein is CASSPGLGGLVQD. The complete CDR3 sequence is CASSPGLGGLVQDTQYF.

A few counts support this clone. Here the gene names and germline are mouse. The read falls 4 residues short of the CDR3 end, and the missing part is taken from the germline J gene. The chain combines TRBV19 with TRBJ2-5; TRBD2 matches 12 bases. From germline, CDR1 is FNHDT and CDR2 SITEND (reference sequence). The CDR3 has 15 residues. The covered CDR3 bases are TGTGCCAGCAGTACACCGGGACTGGGGGGAGAC. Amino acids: CASSTPGLGGD. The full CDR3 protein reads CASSTPGLGGDTQYF.

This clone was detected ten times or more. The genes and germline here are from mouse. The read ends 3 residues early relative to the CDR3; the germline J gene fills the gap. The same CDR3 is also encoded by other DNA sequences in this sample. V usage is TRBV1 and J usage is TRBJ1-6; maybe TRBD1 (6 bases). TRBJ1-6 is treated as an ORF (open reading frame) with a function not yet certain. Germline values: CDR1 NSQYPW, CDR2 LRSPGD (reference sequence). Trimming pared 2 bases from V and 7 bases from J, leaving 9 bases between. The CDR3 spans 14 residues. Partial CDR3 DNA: TGCACCTGCAGTGCACAGGGGAGGAATTCGCCC. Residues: CTCSAQGRNSP. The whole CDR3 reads CTCSAQGRNSPLYF.

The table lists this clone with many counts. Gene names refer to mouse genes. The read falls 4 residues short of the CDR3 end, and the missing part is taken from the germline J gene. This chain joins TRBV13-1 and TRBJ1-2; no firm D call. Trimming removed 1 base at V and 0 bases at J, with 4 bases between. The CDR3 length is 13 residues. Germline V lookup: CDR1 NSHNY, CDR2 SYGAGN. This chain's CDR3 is CASSDWANSDYTF. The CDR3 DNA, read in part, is TGTGCCAGCAGTGATTGGGCAAACTCC.

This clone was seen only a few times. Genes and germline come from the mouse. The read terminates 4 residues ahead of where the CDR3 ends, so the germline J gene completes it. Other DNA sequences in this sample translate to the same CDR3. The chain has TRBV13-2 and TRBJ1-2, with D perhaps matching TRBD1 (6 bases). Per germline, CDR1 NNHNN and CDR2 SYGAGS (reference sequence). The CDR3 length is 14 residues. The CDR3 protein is CASGDGGRGSDYTF. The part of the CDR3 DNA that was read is TGTGCCAGCGGTGATGGGGGGCGCGGGTCC.

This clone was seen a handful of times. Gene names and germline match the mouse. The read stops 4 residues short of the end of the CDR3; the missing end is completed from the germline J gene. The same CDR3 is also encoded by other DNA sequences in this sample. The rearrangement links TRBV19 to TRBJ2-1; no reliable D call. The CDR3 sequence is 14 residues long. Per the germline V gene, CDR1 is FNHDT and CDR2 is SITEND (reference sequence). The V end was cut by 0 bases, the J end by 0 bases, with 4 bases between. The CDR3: CASSIAGNYAEQFF. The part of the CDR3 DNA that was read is TGTGCCAGCAGTATAGCAGGTAACTATGCT.

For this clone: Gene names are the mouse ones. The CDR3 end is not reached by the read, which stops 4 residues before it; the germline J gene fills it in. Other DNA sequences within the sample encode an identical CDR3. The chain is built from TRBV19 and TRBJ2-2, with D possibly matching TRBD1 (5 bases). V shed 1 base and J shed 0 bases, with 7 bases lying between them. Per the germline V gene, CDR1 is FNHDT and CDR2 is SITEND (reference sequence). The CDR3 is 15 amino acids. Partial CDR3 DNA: TGTGCCAGCAGTATACAGGGTGCAAACACCGGG. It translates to CASSIQGANTG. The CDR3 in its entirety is CASSIQGANTGQLYF.

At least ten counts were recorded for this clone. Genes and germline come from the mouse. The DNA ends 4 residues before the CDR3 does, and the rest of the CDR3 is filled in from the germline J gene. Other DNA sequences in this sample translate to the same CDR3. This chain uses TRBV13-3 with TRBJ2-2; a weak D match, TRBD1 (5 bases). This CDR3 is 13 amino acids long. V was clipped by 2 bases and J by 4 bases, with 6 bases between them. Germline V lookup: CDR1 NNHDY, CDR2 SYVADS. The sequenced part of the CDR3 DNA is TGTGCCAGCAGTGAAAGGGGCACCGGG. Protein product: CASSERGTG. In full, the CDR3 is CASSERGTGQLYF.

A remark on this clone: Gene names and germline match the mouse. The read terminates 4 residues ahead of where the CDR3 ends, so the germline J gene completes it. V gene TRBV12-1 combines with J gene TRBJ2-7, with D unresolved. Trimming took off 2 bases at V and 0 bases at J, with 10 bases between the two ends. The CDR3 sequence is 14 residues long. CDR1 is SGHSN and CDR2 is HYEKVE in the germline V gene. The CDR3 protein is CASSPTRSSYEQYF. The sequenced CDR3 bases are TGTGCCAGCTCTCCGACAAGGAGCTCCTAT. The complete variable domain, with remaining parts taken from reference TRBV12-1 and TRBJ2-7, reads DSGVVQSPRHIIKEKGGRSVLTCIPISGHSNVVWYQQTLGKELKFLIQHYEKVERDKGFLPSRFSVQQFDDYHSEMNMSALELEDSAMYFCASSPTRSSYEQYFGPGTRLTVL.

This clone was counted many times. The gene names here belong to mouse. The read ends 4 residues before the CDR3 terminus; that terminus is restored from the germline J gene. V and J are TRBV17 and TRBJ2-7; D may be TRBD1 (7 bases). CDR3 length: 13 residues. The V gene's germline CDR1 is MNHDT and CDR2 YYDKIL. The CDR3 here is CASSRIRGDEQYF. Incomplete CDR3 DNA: TGTGCTAGCAGTAGAATCAGGGGGGAT.

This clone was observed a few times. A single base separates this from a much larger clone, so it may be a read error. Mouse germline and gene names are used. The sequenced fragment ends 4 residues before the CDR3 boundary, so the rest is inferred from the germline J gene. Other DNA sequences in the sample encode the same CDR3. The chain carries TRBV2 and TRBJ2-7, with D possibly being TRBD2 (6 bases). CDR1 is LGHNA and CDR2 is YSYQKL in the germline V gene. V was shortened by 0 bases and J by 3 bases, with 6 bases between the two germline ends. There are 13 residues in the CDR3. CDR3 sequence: CASSQDWGYEQYF. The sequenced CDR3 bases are TGTGCCAGCAGCCAAGACTGGGGCTAT.

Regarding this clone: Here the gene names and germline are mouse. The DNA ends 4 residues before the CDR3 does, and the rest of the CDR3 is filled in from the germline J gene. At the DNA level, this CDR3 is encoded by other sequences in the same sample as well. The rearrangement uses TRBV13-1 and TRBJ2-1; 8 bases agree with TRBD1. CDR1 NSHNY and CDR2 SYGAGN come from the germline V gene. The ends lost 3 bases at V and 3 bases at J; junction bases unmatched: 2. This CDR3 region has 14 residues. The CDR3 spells CASSAGTGYAEQFF. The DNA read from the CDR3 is TGTGCCAGCAGTGCCGGGACAGGCTATGCT.

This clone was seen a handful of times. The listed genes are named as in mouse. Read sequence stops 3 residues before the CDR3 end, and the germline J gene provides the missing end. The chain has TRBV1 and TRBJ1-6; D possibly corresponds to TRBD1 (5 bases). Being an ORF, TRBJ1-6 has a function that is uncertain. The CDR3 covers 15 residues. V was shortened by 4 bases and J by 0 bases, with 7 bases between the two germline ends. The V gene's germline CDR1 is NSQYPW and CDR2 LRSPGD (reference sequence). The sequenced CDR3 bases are TGCACCTGCAGTGAGACAGCTTCCTATAATTCGCCC. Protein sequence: CTCSETASYNSP. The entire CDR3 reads CTCSETASYNSPLYF.

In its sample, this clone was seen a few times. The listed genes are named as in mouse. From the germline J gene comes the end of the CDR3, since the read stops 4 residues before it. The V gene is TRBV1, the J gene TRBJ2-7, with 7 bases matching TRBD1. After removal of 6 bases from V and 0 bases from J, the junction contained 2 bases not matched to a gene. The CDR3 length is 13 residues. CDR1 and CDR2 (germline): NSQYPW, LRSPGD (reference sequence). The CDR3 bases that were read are TGCACCTGCAGGCCAGGGGGCTCCTAT. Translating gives CTCRPGGSY. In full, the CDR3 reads CTCRPGGSYEQYF.

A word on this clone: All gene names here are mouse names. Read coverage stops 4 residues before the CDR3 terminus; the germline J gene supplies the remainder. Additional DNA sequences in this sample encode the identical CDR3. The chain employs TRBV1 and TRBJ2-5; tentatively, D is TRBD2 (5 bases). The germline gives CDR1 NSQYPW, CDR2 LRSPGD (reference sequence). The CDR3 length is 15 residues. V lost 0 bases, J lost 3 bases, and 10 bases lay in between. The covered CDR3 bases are TGCACCTGCAGTGCAGATCTTGGGGATCAAGAC. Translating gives CTCSADLGDQD. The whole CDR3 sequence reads CTCSADLGDQDTQYF.

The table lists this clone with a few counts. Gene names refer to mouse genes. CDR3 sequence: CAWSLQITEVFF. The CDR3 bases that were read are TGTGCCTGGAGTCTACAGATCACA. This rearrangement joins TRBV31 to TRBJ1-1; no clear D. The read gets to within 4 residues of the CDR3 end, and the germline J gene fills in the rest. This CDR3 comprises 12 residues. Germline V lookup: CDR1 GKSSPN, CDR2 SITVG. V was clipped by 0 bases and J by 4 bases, with 6 bases between them.

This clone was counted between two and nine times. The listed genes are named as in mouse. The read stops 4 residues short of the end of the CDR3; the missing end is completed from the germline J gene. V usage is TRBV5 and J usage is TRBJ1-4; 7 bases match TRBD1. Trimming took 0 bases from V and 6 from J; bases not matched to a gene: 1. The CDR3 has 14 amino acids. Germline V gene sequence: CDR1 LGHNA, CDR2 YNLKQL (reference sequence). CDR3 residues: CASSQEGTDERLFF. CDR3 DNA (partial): TGTGCCAGCAGCCAAGAAGGGACAGACGAA.

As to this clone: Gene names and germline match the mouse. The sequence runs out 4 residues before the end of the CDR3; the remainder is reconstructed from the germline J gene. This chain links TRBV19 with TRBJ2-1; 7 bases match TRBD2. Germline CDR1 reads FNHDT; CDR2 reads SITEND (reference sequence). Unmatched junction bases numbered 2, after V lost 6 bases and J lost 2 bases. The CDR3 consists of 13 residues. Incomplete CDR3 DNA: TGTGCCAGCAAGACTGGGCACTATGCT. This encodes CASKTGHYA. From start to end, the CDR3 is CASKTGHYAEQFF.

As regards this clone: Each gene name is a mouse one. The sequenced part of the CDR3 DNA is TGTGCCAGCAGTATCGACTGGGAGAACCAAGAC. Its translation is CASSIDWENQD. The complete CDR3 sequence is CASSIDWENQDTQYF. The genes are TRBV19 and TRBJ2-5; 7 nucleotides align to TRBD2. Sequencing ends 4 residues short of the CDR3 end; the germline J gene provides the rest. J lost 0 bases, V lost 2 bases, and 3 bases had no gene match. This CDR3 region has 15 residues. Per the germline V gene, CDR1 is FNHDT and CDR2 is SITEND (reference sequence).